The 14 T cell receptor beta chains presented below share a single source sample, sequenced in a study of blood T cell repertoires in COVID-19. Sequencing was performed with immunoSEQ multiplex PCR; in TCRdb, only in-frame clones are kept and a portion is missing. The sample has 110,000 to 150,000 clones; 75% to 90% are singletons. The sequenced material came from PBMCs or T cells enriched from blood (not recorded which). Receptors were obtained from a man aged 45-65 years who had recovered from COVID-19.

This clone was counted a single time. The chain combines TRBV7-2 with TRBJ2-4; 9 nucleotides line up with TRBD1. Trimming at V came to 4 bases and at J to 4 bases, leaving 8 bases not matched to a gene. The CDR3 totals 16 residues. Germline assignment: CDR1 SGHTA and CDR2 FQGNSA. The CDR3 sequence is CASSYGTGYGKNIQYF. The DNA for the CDR3 is TGTGCCAGCAGCTACGGGACAGGGTATGGGAAAAACATTCAGTACTTC.

This clone was picked up a small number of times. The junction differs from germline at one of its ends, possibly a read error. V gene TRBV11-2 combines with J gene TRBJ1-5; 11 positions agree with TRBD1. This CDR3 contains 16 residues. Germline values: CDR1 SGHAT, CDR2 FQNNGV. The CDR3, as DNA: TGTGCTAGCAGCTTAGGGGACAGGGGGTCAGGTCAGCCCCAGCATTTT. This sequence encodes CASSLGDRGSGQPQHF.

For the CDR3, the DNA is TGTGCCAGCAGCTTAGTCCCCGAGGTCCCGTATGGCTACACCTTC. Translating it yields CASSLVPEVPYGYTF. V and J are TRBV7-8 and TRBJ1-2; no firm D call. The germline V gene has CDR1 SGHVS and CDR2 FQNEAQ. V was clipped by 1 base and J by 5 bases, with 14 bases between them. The CDR3 covers 15 residues.

V and J are TRBV25-1 and TRBJ1-4; the D gene is possibly TRBD1 (5 bases). CDR3 length: 15 residues. Trimming took off 7 bases at V and 3 bases at J, with 15 bases between the two ends. CDR1 and CDR2 (germline): MGHDK, SYGVNS. This chain's CDR3 is CASKPQGVPNEKLFF. In DNA form, the CDR3 reads TGTGCCAGCAAGCCCCAGGGTGTCCCTAATGAAAAACTGTTTTTT.

The genes are TRBV7-2 and TRBJ2-7; unclear D gene. Deletions cut 1 base from V and 2 bases from J, with 12 bases between. Germline CDR1 SGHTA, CDR2 FQGNSA. This CDR3 region has 15 residues. This CDR3 reads CASSLGGSSTYEQYV. CDR3 DNA: TGTGCCAGCAGCTTAGGCGGCTCATCAACCTACGAGCAGTACGTC.

This clone is a singleton in its sample. The chain couples TRBV6-5 to TRBJ1-1; D gene uncertain. CDR3 length: 15 residues. Trimming cost V 2 bases and J 0 bases, with 10 bases left between them. Germline V gene data show CDR1 as MNHEY and CDR2 as SVGAGI. In nucleotides, the CDR3 is TGTGCCAGCAGTTACGCAACACCGATGAACACTGAAGCTTTCTTT. Its protein is CASSYATPMNTEAFF.

This clone was seen once. The rearrangement uses TRBV7-2 and TRBJ2-5; 8 nucleotides match TRBD2. After removal of 1 base from V and 1 base from J, the junction contained 5 bases not matched to a gene. Germline V gene data show CDR1 as SGHTA and CDR2 as FQGNSA. The CDR3 extends over 16 amino acids. The CDR3 sequence is CASSLGGGRSQETQYF. The CDR3 DNA follows: TGTGCCAGCAGCTTAGGTGGCGGGAGGTCCCAAGAGACCCAGTACTTC.

The chain couples TRBV5-4 to TRBJ2-5; tentative D call: TRBD1 (6 bases). CDR3 size: 14 residues. Germline V lookup: CDR1 SGHNT, CDR2 YYREEE (reference sequence). V shed 2 bases and J shed 3 bases, with 11 bases lying between them. The CDR3 DNA reads as TGTGCCAGCAGCTTACAGACAGGAAAAGAGACCCAGTACTTC. This codes for CASSLQTGKETQYF.

The chain has TRBV7-4 and TRBJ2-7; D possibly corresponds to TRBD1 (6 bases). Trimming left V 6 bases short and J 2 bases short, with 20 bases between. The CDR3 contains 16 residues. The germline CDR1 and CDR2 sequences are SGHVT and SQSDAQ. The CDR3 is CASRRQDSIRPYEQYF. In nucleotides, the CDR3 is TGTGCCAGCAGAAGACAGGACAGCATACGGCCCTACGAGCAGTACTTC.

V is TRBV19 and J is TRBJ1-5; D is unclear. The CDR3 length is 15 residues. Germline lookup yields CDR1 LNHDA and CDR2 SQIVND (reference sequence). Trimming took off 7 bases at V and 5 bases at J, with 18 bases between the two ends. CDR3 residues: CASIPYSGSDQPQHF. CDR3 bases: TGTGCCAGTATCCCTTACTCCGGGTCGGATCAGCCCCAGCATTTT.

The chain has TRBV6-1 and TRBJ2-7; 8 bases map to TRBD2. The CDR3 is 16 amino acids. The junction had 5 bases not matched to a gene; V was cut back by 1 base and J by 0 bases. From germline, CDR1 is MNHNS and CDR2 SASEGT. The CDR3 here is CASSEGISGISYEQYF. DNA for the CDR3: TGTGCCAGCAGTGAAGGTATTAGCGGGATCTCCTACGAGCAGTACTTC.

The chain carries TRBV5-4 and TRBJ2-1, with 9 nucleotides matching TRBD2. Trimming at V came to 2 bases and at J to 8 bases, leaving 8 bases not matched to a gene. Germline-derived CDR1 and CDR2 are SGHNT and YYREEE (reference sequence). The CDR3 totals 15 residues. CDR3 amino acids: CASSLSGGPNYEQFF. CDR3 nucleotide sequence: TGTGCCAGCAGCTTAAGCGGGGGGCCTAACTATGAGCAGTTCTTC.

The chain uses TRBV2 and TRBJ2-3; D might be TRBD2 (5 bases). Between the trimmed V and J ends, which lost 10 bases and 6 bases, there was a span of 23 bases. The CDR3 spans 15 residues. The germline CDR1 and CDR2 sequences are SNHLY and FYNNEI. CDR3 loop: CAIKTGISRRDTQYF. The CDR3 DNA is TGTGCCATCAAAACGGGGATTTCAAGACGGGATACGCAGTATTTT.

The chain has TRBV7-6 and TRBJ1-2, with 10 bases aligning to TRBD1. CDR1 and CDR2 from the germline V gene are SGHVS and FNYEAQ. Trimming removed 6 bases from V and 6 bases from J; junction bases left unmatched: 7. This CDR3 region has 14 residues. CDR3 nucleotides: TGTGCCAGCAGTCGGGACAGGGGTATTGATGGCTACACCTTC. It encodes CASSRDRGIDGYTF.